This T cell receptor (beta chain) originates from a study of blood T cell repertoires in COVID-19. This clone was seen once. Individuals aged about 18 to 89 years were recruited from approximately 22 US areas. Sequencing was performed with immunoSEQ multiplex PCR; in TCRdb, only in-frame clones are kept and a portion is missing. The top ten hold roughly 14% of the sample, which has about 220,000 clones, around nine tenths seen once. CDR3 length: 14 residues. Germline CDR1 is MNHEY and CDR2 is SVGEGT. The J segment lost 8 bases and the V segment lost 5 bases, leaving 6 bases of the junction unmatched. This receptor was obtained from a woman in her forties or fifties with acute COVID-19. The specimen sequenced was PBMCs or T cells enriched from blood (not recorded which). J is TRBJ1-4 and V is TRBV6-2 or TRBV6-3, with 9 bases aligning to TRBD1. CDR3 in amino acids: CASSTRDRDEKLFF. The CDR3 DNA follows: TGTGCCAGCAGTACTCGGGACAGGGACGAAAAACTGTTTTTT.